The 22 T cell receptor beta chains reported below all come from one sample, sequenced in a study of cytomegalovirus exposure and HLA in healthy donors. Primers included in the PCR were 60 Vbeta and 13 Jbeta primers. Clones were sequenced by immunoSEQ multiplex PCR, and TCRdb holds only the in-frame ones, with some missing. Counted here are under 120,000 clones, 70% occurring once; the ten biggest clones make up roughly a tenth. The sequenced material came from PBMCs. Receptors originate from a man in his forties in good health and CMV-seropositive.

The count of this clone is one. The rearrangement uses TRBV5-1 and TRBJ2-1; D uncertain. The CDR3 extends over 11 amino acids. CDR1 is SGHRS, CDR2 YFSETQ, per germline. Trimming removed 7 bases at V and 12 bases at J, with 14 bases between. The CDR3 protein is CASPSSGRQFF. The CDR3 nucleotides read TGCGCCAGCCCCTCGTCTGGCAGGCAGTTCTTC.

The chain employs TRBV5-1 and TRBJ1-1; D is perhaps TRBD1 (6 bases). Looked up from germline, CDR1 is SGHRS and CDR2 is YFSETQ. Deletions cut 7 bases from V and 0 bases from J, with 13 bases between. The CDR3 is made up of 14 amino acids. CDR3 amino acids: CASHPGHMNTEAFF. The DNA for the CDR3 is TGCGCCAGCCATCCGGGACACATGAACACTGAAGCTTTCTTT.

The CDR3 nucleotides are TGTGCCTGGAGTCAGGACAACCCAAACACCGGGGAGCTGTTTTTT. It is translated as CAWSQDNPNTGELFF. This chain connects TRBV30 to TRBJ2-2; D perhaps matches TRBD1 (5 bases). Germline V gives CDR1 GTSNPN, CDR2 SVGIG (reference sequence). This CDR3 region has 15 residues. Trimming took off 2 bases at V and 2 bases at J, with 12 bases between the two ends.

The V call is TRBV19, the J call TRBJ2-7, with a weak D call TRBD1 (5 bases). There are 17 residues in the CDR3. The ends were cut back, 1 base at V and 5 bases at J, with 21 bases in the middle. The germline V gene encodes CDR1 LNHDA and CDR2 SQIVND (reference sequence). The CDR3 reads CASSIVGPARASDEQYF. Written as DNA, the CDR3 is TGTGCCAGTAGTATAGTAGGTCCGGCCAGGGCATCGGACGAGCAGTACTTC.

V is TRBV30 and J is TRBJ2-5; TRBD2 matches at 11 bases. Trimming removed 2 bases from V and 7 bases from J; junction bases left unmatched: 21. The CDR3 runs 19 residues. Germline lookup yields CDR1 GTSNPN and CDR2 SVGIG (reference sequence). CDR3 protein: CAWSIRTSGLAGFRGTQYF. As DNA, the CDR3 is TGTGCCTGGAGTATCCGTACTTCAGGACTAGCGGGTTTTAGGGGGACCCAGTACTTC.

The CDR3 DNA sequence: TGTGCCAGCAGCTTACAGGGTGATGGTGGCTACACCTTC. Its protein is CASSLQGDGGYTF. V and J are TRBV5-4 and TRBJ1-2; D perhaps matches TRBD1 (6 bases). Trimming removed 2 bases at V and 7 bases at J, with 12 bases between. The CDR3 extends over 13 amino acids. Per germline, CDR1 SGHNT and CDR2 YYREEE (reference sequence).

The V call is TRBV29-1, the J call TRBJ1-2; TRBD1 matches at 7 bases. The germline gives CDR1 SQVTM, CDR2 ANQGSEA. The CDR3 is 13 residues long. The trim removed 7 bases at V and 3 bases at J, leaving 8 bases unmatched. The CDR3 sequence is CSAKTQGYYGYTF. In nucleotides, the CDR3 is TGCAGCGCGAAGACACAGGGGTACTATGGCTACACCTTC.

Only a few counts were recorded for this clone. The V gene is TRBV19, the J gene TRBJ1-5, with 8 bases matching TRBD1. This CDR3 region has 17 residues. CDR1 is LNHDA, CDR2 SQIVND, per germline (reference sequence). V dropped 5 bases and J dropped 4; count of bases not matched to a gene: 13. The CDR3 here is CASSGRSTQGVNQPQHF. The CDR3 coding sequence is TGTGCCAGTAGTGGACGTTCGACACAGGGGGTAAATCAGCCCCAGCATTTT.

This rearrangement joins TRBV4-2 to TRBJ2-3; D remains ambiguous. V shed 1 base and J shed 6 bases, with 11 bases lying between them. The CDR3 is made up of 14 amino acids. Germline values: CDR1 LGHNA, CDR2 YNFKEQ. The CDR3 region is CASSQGAEADTQYF. The CDR3 DNA is TGTGCCAGCAGCCAAGGAGCAGAGGCGGATACGCAGTATTTT.

V and J are TRBV15 and TRBJ1-2, with a possible D match to TRBD1 (6 bases). Trimming pared 8 bases from V and 6 bases from J, leaving 19 bases between. The CDR3 loop spans 14 amino acids. The germline gives CDR1 LNHNV, CDR2 YYDKDF (reference sequence). The CDR3 region is CATRWRQAIDGYTF. The CDR3 bases are TGTGCCACCCGATGGCGACAGGCAATCGATGGCTACACCTTC.

The genes are TRBV4-2 and TRBJ2-1; D ambiguous. The germline V and J ends were trimmed by 4 bases and 8 bases, with 12 bases remaining between them. The V gene's germline CDR1 is LGHNA and CDR2 YNFKEQ. The CDR3 extends over 13 amino acids. The CDR3 DNA sequence: TGTGCCAGCAGCCTTGTCCTTGAGGATGAGCAGTTCTTC. It is translated as CASSLVLEDEQFF.

The chain joins TRBV28 to TRBJ1-5; no clear D gene. Trimming left V 0 bases short and J 7 bases short, with 7 bases between. Germline V gene data show CDR1 as MDHEN and CDR2 as SYDVKM. The length of the CDR3 is 13 residues. CDR3 in DNA: TGTGCCAGCAGTTTATGGGCGGGGCAGCCCCAGCATTTT. This codes for CASSLWAGQPQHF.

The rearrangement uses TRBV7-8 and TRBJ2-7; 7 bases map to TRBD1. This CDR3 region has 13 residues. Germline assignment: CDR1 SGHVS and CDR2 FQNEAQ. Germline trimming cut 4 bases from V and 2 bases from J; bases unmatched to any gene: 2. CDR3 in amino acids: CASSSQGAYEQYV. CDR3 bases: TGTGCCAGCAGCTCCCAGGGGGCCTACGAGCAGTACGTC.

The rearrangement links TRBV9 to TRBJ2-3; 8 bases align to TRBD2. The germline V gene has CDR1 SGDLS and CDR2 YYNGEE. V lost 0 bases and J lost 3; bases outside the gene matches: 3. The CDR3 runs to 15 residues. The CDR3 reads CASSVAERGTDTQYF. CDR3 nucleotides: TGTGCCAGCAGCGTAGCAGAGCGGGGGACAGATACGCAGTATTTT. The complete variable domain, with remaining parts taken from reference TRBV9 and TRBJ2-3, reads DSGVTQTPKHLITATGQRVTLRCSPRSGDLSVYWYQQSLDQGLQFLIQYYNGEERAKGNILERFSAQQFPDLHSELNLSSLELGDSALYFCASSVAERGTDTQYFGPGTRLTVL.

This chain uses TRBV19 with TRBJ1-5; 7 bases are a match to TRBD1. V lost 7 bases to trimming and J lost 5 bases; unmatched junction nucleotides: 5. The CDR3 consists of 13 residues. Germline V gene data show CDR1 as LNHDA and CDR2 as SQIVND (reference sequence). In nucleotides, the CDR3 is TGTGCCAGTAAAACAGGGGCCCATCAGCCCCAGCATTTT. This encodes CASKTGAHQPQHF.

This clone was found a few times. V usage is TRBV19 and J usage is TRBJ1-1, with TRBD1 identical over 7 bases. From germline, CDR1 is LNHDA and CDR2 SQIVND (reference sequence). CDR3 length equals 14 residues. The trim removed 3 bases at V and 1 base at J, leaving 2 bases unmatched. CDR3 region: CASSMYRGNTEAFF. CDR3 nucleotides: TGTGCCAGTAGTATGTACAGGGGGAACACTGAAGCTTTCTTT.

The chain couples TRBV4-2 to TRBJ2-1; 10 bases align to TRBD2. The CDR3 extends over 17 amino acids. J was trimmed by 0 bases and V by 1 base; bases with no gene match: 3. In germline, CDR1 is LGHNA, CDR2 YNFKEQ. The CDR3: CASSQALAGGSYNEQFF. CDR3 nucleotides: TGTGCCAGCAGCCAAGCGTTAGCGGGAGGCTCCTACAATGAGCAGTTCTTC.

The chain links TRBV6-1 to TRBJ1-2; tentatively, D is TRBD1 (6 bases). The V and J ends lost 5 bases and 4 bases respectively, with 11 bases between them. Germline assignment: CDR1 MNHNS and CDR2 SASEGT. The CDR3 totals 13 residues. The CDR3 nucleotides are TGTGCCAGCAGTCTTGGACAGAGCTATGGCTACACCTTC. This codes for CASSLGQSYGYTF.

The chain recombines TRBV19 with TRBJ2-5; D uncertain. The CDR3 sequence is 13 residues long. Germline V gives CDR1 LNHDA, CDR2 SQIVND (reference sequence). V lost 6 bases and J 6 bases, leaving 14 bases between the germline ends. CDR3 DNA sequence: TGTGCCAGTAGCCAATCGGAGTTGCAGACCCAGTACTTC. Its protein product is CASSQSELQTQYF.

The chain employs TRBV5-6 and TRBJ2-3, with 12 bases that match TRBD2. The length of the CDR3 is 16 residues. V gave up 3 bases and J gave up 4 bases; unmatched junction bases: 6. Germline values: CDR1 SGHDT, CDR2 YYEEEE. CDR3 in amino acids: CASSSLAGGGADTQYF. CDR3 nucleotides: TGTGCCAGCAGCTCACTAGCGGGAGGCGGGGCAGATACGCAGTATTTT.

The genes are TRBV30 and TRBJ2-1; a possible D gene is TRBD1 (5 bases). CDR3 length equals 13 residues. Trimming stripped 8 bases from V and 5 bases from J, with 16 bases between. The V gene's germline CDR1 is GTSNPN and CDR2 SVGIG (reference sequence). The CDR3 DNA sequence: TGTGCCGGCAGGGTCGGTTGGGACAATGAGCAGTTCTTC. This translates into CAGRVGWDNEQFF.

The chain recombines TRBV4-1 with TRBJ2-7; TRBD2 aligns across 11 bases. The CDR3 spans 15 residues. Germline-derived CDR1 and CDR2 are MGHRA and YSYEKL. V lost 4 bases, J lost 5 bases, and 7 bases stayed unmatched. CDR3 in amino acids: CASSLIAGGLNEQYF. In nucleotides, the CDR3 is TGCGCCAGCAGCCTGATAGCGGGAGGGCTGAACGAGCAGTACTTC.